The next 20 T cell receptor beta chains were all read from a single sample in a study of blood T cell repertoires in COVID-19. The method was immunoSEQ multiplex PCR; TCRdb's version includes in-frame clones alone and lacks a portion of them. The sample includes 95,000 to 150,000 clones, around 81% of them seen just once. What was sequenced was peripheral blood. The receptors stem from a woman between 50 and 59 years old with acute or convalescent COVID-19.

This clone has only a few counts. The chain joins TRBV10-3 to TRBJ1-5; tentative D call: TRBD1 (6 bases). The CDR3 sequence is 13 residues long. V lost 7 bases, J lost 3 bases, and 10 bases lay in between. CDR1 is ENHRY and CDR2 is SYGVKD in the germline V gene. CDR3 sequence (DNA): TGTGCCATCACAGGGGACCTCAATCAGCCCCAGCATTTT. Translation: CAITGDLNQPQHF.

The chain links TRBV24-1 to TRBJ2-5, with TRBD1 as a possible D gene (7 bases). Germline V gene lookup returns CDR1 KGHDR and CDR2 SFDVKD. Trimming shortened V by 9 bases and J by 1 base, and 23 bases separated the two germline ends. The CDR3 runs to 17 residues. The CDR3 nucleotides read TGTGCCACCCTAGGAGGGGGCCGTCCTTCTCTCCAAGAGACCCAGTACTTC. Translation gives CATLGGGRPSLQETQYF.

The chain has TRBV11-2 and TRBJ1-2; D possibly corresponds to TRBD1 (6 bases). With 4 bases removed from V and 0 bases from J, the gap between germline ends came to 12 bases. Germline V gene data show CDR1 as SGHAT and CDR2 as FQNNGV. This CDR3 is 15 amino acids long. The CDR3 loop is CASSSIRGTNYGYTF. CDR3 nucleotides: TGTGCCAGCAGCTCTATCAGGGGAACTAACTATGGCTACACCTTC. The full variable domain, rest sourced from reference TRBV11-2 and TRBJ1-2, is EAGVAQSPRYKIIEKRQSVAFWCNPISGHATLYWYQQILGQGPKLLIQFQNNGVVDDSQLPKDRFSAERLKGVDSTLKIQPAKLEDSAVYLCASSSIRGTNYGYTFGSGTRLTVV.

The chain uses TRBV5-4 and TRBJ2-7; tentatively, D is TRBD1 (6 bases). V was pared by 10 bases and J by 3 bases, with 23 bases between. Germline values: CDR1 SGHNT, CDR2 YYREEE (reference sequence). The CDR3 totals 15 residues. The CDR3 spells CASSRGGQEGYEQYF. CDR3 bases: TGTGCCTCCAGCAGGGGCGGACAAGAGGGCTACGAGCAGTACTTC.

The chain combines TRBV18 with TRBJ1-2, with 12 bases identical to TRBD1. Losses at the gene ends were 1 base for V and 6 bases for J; bases not matched to a gene: 3. Germline V gene data show CDR1 as KGHSH and CDR2 as LQKENI. The CDR3 consists of 15 residues. CDR3 DNA: TGTGCCAGCTCACCACAGGGACAGGGGGCAAATGGCTACACCTTC. Translated, it gives CASSPQGQGANGYTF.

This clone was observed once. The V and J genes are TRBV7-9 and TRBJ2-7; the D gene is possibly TRBD1 (5 bases). V lost 5 bases, J lost 2 bases, and 22 bases lay in between. This CDR3 spans 17 amino acids. Germline-derived CDR1 and CDR2 are SEHNR and FQNEAQ (reference sequence). This CDR3 is CASSRVAGISRAYEQYF. The CDR3 DNA reads as TGTGCCAGCAGCAGAGTAGCAGGGATCAGTAGGGCCTACGAGCAGTACTTC.

This clone has a single count. Other DNA sequences in this sample translate to the same CDR3. This chain joins TRBV7-2 and TRBJ1-5; D gene uncertain. Germline loops: CDR1 SGHTA, CDR2 FQGNSA. The length of the CDR3 is 13 residues. The ends were cut back, 2 bases at V and 5 bases at J, with 7 bases in the middle. As DNA, the CDR3 is TGTGCCAGCAGCTTAACGCGAGATCAGCCCCAGCATTTT. Amino acids: CASSLTRDQPQHF.

The CDR3 is CASSKKIPASFPSGYNEQFF. CDR3 coding DNA: TGTGCCAGCAGCAAGAAGATCCCGGCCAGCTTTCCGAGCGGTTACAATGAGCAGTTCTTC. The V gene is TRBV21-1, the J gene TRBJ2-1; TRBD2 is the table's D call and was not checked against the DNA. TRBV21-1 is deemed a pseudogene. This CDR3 region has 20 residues.

The chain has TRBV6-5 and TRBJ1-1, with D hard to call. Germline-derived CDR1 and CDR2 are MNHEY and SVGAGI. V was pared by 1 base and J by 0 bases, with 9 bases between. This CDR3 comprises 15 residues. Here the CDR3 DNA reads TGTGCCAGCAGTTACTTGGAGGGAATGAACACTGAAGCTTTCTTT. Translated, it gives CASSYLEGMNTEAFF.

The V call is TRBV28, the J call TRBJ1-3; 8 bases map to TRBD1. With 6 bases clipped from V and 2 bases from J, the junction kept 3 bases outside the gene matches. Germline V CDR1 and CDR2: MDHEN, SYDVKM. The CDR3 contains 14 residues. The CDR3 reads CASSVQGAGNTIYF. Here the CDR3 DNA reads TGTGCCAGCAGCGTACAGGGGGCTGGAAACACCATATATTTT.

The gene calls are TRBV5-8 and TRBJ1-5; D gene unclear. The germline V and J ends were trimmed by 0 bases and 7 bases, with 14 bases remaining between them. Germline CDR1 and CDR2: SGHTS and YDEGEE. The CDR3 loop spans 15 amino acids. The CDR3 sequence: CASSLVEGMAQPQHF. The CDR3 region has the DNA TGTGCCAGCAGCTTGGTTGAGGGAATGGCGCAGCCCCAGCATTTT.

This clone came up a few times. The chain has TRBV27 and TRBJ1-2, with D perhaps TRBD1 (5 bases). The germline V gene has CDR1 MNHEY and CDR2 SMNVEV (reference sequence). The CDR3 runs to 15 residues. With 4 bases removed from V and 1 base from J, the gap between germline ends came to 13 bases. This CDR3 is CASSSQGIGNYGYTF. The CDR3 region has the DNA TGTGCCAGCAGTTCTCAGGGTATCGGTAACTATGGCTACACCTTC.

With respect to this clone: The junction departs from the called germline gene at one end, perhaps through a read error. This chain uses TRBV7-2 with TRBJ2-1, with TRBD2 as a possible D gene (6 bases). The germline V gene encodes CDR1 SGHTA and CDR2 FQGNSA. The CDR3 has 14 amino acids. The CDR3 DNA reads TGTGCCAGCAGTTTAGCCCGGGACTCCAGCGAGCAGTTCTTC. As protein: CASSLARDSSEQFF.

The chain employs TRBV4-2 and TRBJ2-1; TRBD2 aligns across 7 bases. From germline, CDR1 is LGHNA and CDR2 YNFKEQ. The CDR3 is 17 amino acids. V lost 1 base, J lost 4 bases, and 10 bases stayed unmatched. The CDR3 DNA reads TGTGCCAGCAGCCAAGGAGGTAAAAGCGGGGTTTACAATGAGCAGTTCTTC. This translates into CASSQGGKSGVYNEQFF.

This clone was recorded a few times. The chain recombines TRBV30 with TRBJ2-7; the match to TRBD2 covers 7 bases. This CDR3 has 19 amino acids. CDR1 GTSNPN and CDR2 SVGIG come from the germline V gene (reference sequence). V dropped 5 bases and J dropped 3; count of bases not matched to a gene: 25. The CDR3 sequence is CAWGGRGYYPSGTYYEQYF. CDR3 DNA: TGTGCCTGGGGGGGACGAGGGTATTATCCCAGCGGGACCTACTACGAGCAGTACTTC.

The chain has TRBV19 and TRBJ2-1; 7 positions agree with TRBD1. Germline CDR1 reads LNHDA; CDR2 reads SQIVND (reference sequence). The V gene end was trimmed by 5 bases and the J gene end by 6 bases; junction bases not matched to a gene: 4. This CDR3 comprises 13 residues. The CDR3 reads CASSEQGINEQFF. CDR3 coding DNA: TGTGCCAGTAGTGAACAGGGGATCAATGAGCAGTTCTTC.

This clone was seen a single time. V gene TRBV10-3 combines with J gene TRBJ2-5; TRBD2 is a possible D gene (6 bases). Germline V CDR1 and CDR2: ENHRY, SYGVKD. This CDR3 spans 16 amino acids. V was pared by 4 bases and J by 0 bases, with 15 bases between. CDR3 in amino acids: CAISAGVGGDQETQYF. The CDR3 coding sequence is TGTGCCATCAGTGCTGGGGTTGGCGGGGACCAAGAGACCCAGTACTTC.

The CDR3 sequence: CASSIVQGSGRKNEQYF. As DNA, the CDR3 is TGTGCCAGTAGTATAGTACAAGGAAGCGGGAGGAAAAACGAGCAGTACTTC. The V gene is TRBV19, the J gene TRBJ2-7; 9 bases are a match to TRBD2. This CDR3 contains 17 residues. Per germline, CDR1 LNHDA and CDR2 SQIVND (reference sequence). The V segment lost 1 base and the J segment 5 bases; nucleotides outside the gene matches: 12.

The rearrangement uses TRBV10-3 and TRBJ2-1; 8 nucleotides match TRBD2. J was trimmed by 0 bases and V by 3 bases; bases with no gene match: 10. Germline loops: CDR1 ENHRY, CDR2 SYGVKD. The CDR3 is 18 residues long. CDR3: CAISDSGRGFSSYNEQFF. DNA for the CDR3: TGTGCCATCAGTGACTCCGGGAGGGGCTTTAGCTCCTACAATGAGCAGTTCTTC.

In this sample, this clone turned up a few times. CDR3 DNA sequence: TGCGCCAGCAGCACGGGACTAGCGGGGGGCAATGAGCAGTTCTTC. Protein product: CASSTGLAGGNEQFF. The V gene is TRBV5-1, the J gene TRBJ2-1; 15 bases are shared with TRBD2. Germline-derived CDR1 and CDR2 are SGHRS and YFSETQ. V was pared by 4 bases and J by 6 bases, with 2 bases of the junction left unmatched. This CDR3 has 15 residues.